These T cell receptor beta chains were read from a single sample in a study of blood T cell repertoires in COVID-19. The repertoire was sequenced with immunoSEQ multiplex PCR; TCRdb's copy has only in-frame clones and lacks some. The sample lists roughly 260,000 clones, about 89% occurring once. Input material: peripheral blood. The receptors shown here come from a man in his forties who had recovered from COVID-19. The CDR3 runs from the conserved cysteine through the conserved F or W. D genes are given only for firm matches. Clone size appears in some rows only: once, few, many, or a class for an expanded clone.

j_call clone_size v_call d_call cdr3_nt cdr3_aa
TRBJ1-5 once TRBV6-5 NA TGTGCCAGCAGTTACCCGGAGCCGTTGATCAATCAGCCCCAGCATTTT CASSYPEPLINQPQHF
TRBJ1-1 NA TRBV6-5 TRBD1 TGTGCCAGCATAGACAGGGTTGAATACACTGAAGCTTTCTTT CASIDRVEYTEAFF
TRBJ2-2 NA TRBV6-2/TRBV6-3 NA TGTGCCAGCAGTCTCACACGGAACACCGGGGAGCTGTTTTTT CASSLTRNTGELFF
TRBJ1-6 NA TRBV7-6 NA TGTGCCAGCCACACCCTGGATAATTCACCCCTCCACTTT CASHTLDNSPLHF
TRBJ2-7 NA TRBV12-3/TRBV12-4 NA TGTGCCAGCAGCGGGAGTATCTCCTACGAGCAGTACTTC CASSGSISYEQYF
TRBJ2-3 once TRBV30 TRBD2 TGTGCCTGGAGTCCCTTAGCGGGAGGGGGTACGCAGTATTTT CAWSPLAGGGTQYF
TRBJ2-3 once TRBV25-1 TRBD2 TGTGCCAGCAGTGAACCGGGAGGCGGCACAGATACGCAGTATTTT CASSEPGGGTDTQYF
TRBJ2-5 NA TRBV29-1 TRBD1 TGCAGCGGGCGACAGGGCCAAGAGACCCAGTACTTC CSGRQGQETQYF
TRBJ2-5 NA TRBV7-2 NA TGTGCCAGCACCCCCCCCGGAGTTCGGGAGACCCAGTACTTC CASTPPGVRETQYF
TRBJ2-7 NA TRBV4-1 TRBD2 TGCGCCAGCAGCCCCGTCGGGACTAGCGTCTCCTACGAGCAGTACTTC CASSPVGTSVSYEQYF
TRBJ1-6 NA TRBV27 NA TGTGCGAAACCCGAGGGGGTAAGCTCACCCCTCCACTTT CAKPEGVSSPLHF
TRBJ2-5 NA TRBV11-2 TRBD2 TGTGCCAGCAGCTCTATAGCGGGGTATCAAGAGACCCAGTACTTC CASSSIAGYQETQYF
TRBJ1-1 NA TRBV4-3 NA TGCGCCAGCAGCCAAGTCCAGGGGACTGAAGCTTTCTTT CASSQVQGTEAFF
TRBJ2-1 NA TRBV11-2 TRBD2 TGTGCCAGCACGGGGAGGGTTTTGAATGAGCAGTTCTTC CASTGRVLNEQFF
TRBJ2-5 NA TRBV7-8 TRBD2 TGTGCCAGCAGCCCCACCCCGGGACTAGCCCGGGGGGAGACCCAGTACTTC CASSPTPGLARGETQYF
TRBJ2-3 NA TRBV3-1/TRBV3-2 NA TGTGCCAGCAGCCGCACGTTCGGGGATACGCAGTATTTT CASSRTFGDTQYF
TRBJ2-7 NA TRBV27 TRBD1 TGTGCCAGCAGTTTGGGTTGGCAGGGGGCGAGCGAGCAGTACTTC CASSLGWQGASEQYF
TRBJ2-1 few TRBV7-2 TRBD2 TGTGCCAGCCTCCCGGCAGGACTAGCGGGGAAGAATGAGCAGTTCTTC CASLPAGLAGKNEQFF
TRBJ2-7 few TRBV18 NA TGTGCCAGCTCACCAATAGCGGCTGTAAGCTCCTACGAGCAGTACTTC CASSPIAAVSSYEQYF
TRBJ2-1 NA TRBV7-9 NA TGTGCCAGCAGTGTCGGTAGCGATGAGCAGTTCTTC CASSVGSDEQFF
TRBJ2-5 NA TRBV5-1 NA TGCGCCAGCAGCTTACAGGGACCCAAACCGGAGACCCAGTACTTC CASSLQGPKPETQYF
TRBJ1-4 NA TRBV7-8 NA TGTGCCAGCCCTTTTTCGGGGCCTCCCCCGGGGGGACTGTTTTTT CASPFSGPPPGGLFF
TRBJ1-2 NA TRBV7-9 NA TGTGCCAGCAGCTTAGCGGGCAGGACAGACTACACCTTC CASSLAGRTDYTF
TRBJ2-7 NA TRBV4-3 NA TGCGCCAGCAGCCCCGCGTTCGGAGGTGCTCTGTACGAGCAGTACTTC CASSPAFGGALYEQYF
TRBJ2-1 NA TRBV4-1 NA TGCGCCAGCAGCCCATTCACGGGATCTTGGAATGAGCAGTTCTTC CASSPFTGSWNEQFF
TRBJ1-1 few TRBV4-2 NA TGTGCCAGCAGCCGCACCGACCAGGTGAAGACGAACACTGAAGCTTTCTTT CASSRTDQVKTNTEAFF
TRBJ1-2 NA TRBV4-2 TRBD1 TGTGCCAGCAGCCAAGAAACAGGGGACCTCTATGGCTACACCTTC CASSQETGDLYGYTF
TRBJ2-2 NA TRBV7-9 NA TGTGCCAGCAGTCGCCTAACCGGGGAGCTGTTTTTT CASSRLTGELFF
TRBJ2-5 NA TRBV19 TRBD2 TGTGCCAGTAGTCCGAACACAAAATGGCTAGCGGGGCAAGAGACCCAGTACTTC CASSPNTKWLAGQETQYF
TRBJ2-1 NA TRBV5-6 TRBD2 TGTGCCAGCAGAGCCGGGACTAGCGGGGGGAGGCAGTTCTTC CASRAGTSGGRQFF
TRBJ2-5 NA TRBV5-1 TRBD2 TGCGCCAGCAGCTTCGGACTAGCGGGGGGGCTTCTCCAAGAGACCCAGTACTTC CASSFGLAGGLLQETQYF
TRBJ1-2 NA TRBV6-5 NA TGTGCCAGCAGTTATCCCGGGTTGGGCTACACCTTC CASSYPGLGYTF
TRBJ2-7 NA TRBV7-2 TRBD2 TGTGCCAGCAGCTTAGTCCCTAGCGGGAGGGGGGGCGAGCAGTACTTC CASSLVPSGRGGEQYF
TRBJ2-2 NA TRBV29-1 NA TGCAGCGTCTTCCCGGGGGTGAACACCGGGGAGCTGTTTTTT CSVFPGVNTGELFF
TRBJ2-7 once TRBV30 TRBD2 TGTGCCTGGAGCGACCCGGGACTAGCGGTCTACGAGCAGTACTTC CAWSDPGLAVYEQYF
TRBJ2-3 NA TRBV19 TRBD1 TGTGCCAGTAGTTCGGACAGGCGCACAGATACGCAGTATTTT CASSSDRRTDTQYF